The present T cell receptor (beta chain) was sequenced within a study of early T cells in non-severe SARS-CoV-2 infection. Study details: RNA in bulk from unsorted whole blood was sequenced, and chains were unpaired. Notes on the study in general: Private and CD4 specificities were missed by VDJdb matching, skewed to anti-spike CD8.

V was clipped by 6 bases and J by 6 bases, with 14 bases between them. There are 13 residues in the CDR3. cDNA molecules, individually, were tagged with unique molecular identifiers. TCRdb re-analysed the 5' RACE reads in MiXCR, keeping a single row per CDR3 protein. The sample contains about 75,000 distinct CDR3 sequences, approximately 10% of which appear only once. This clonotype was found a few times. Its antigen is unidentified. The rearrangement uses TRBV12-3 or TRBV12-4 and TRBJ1-2; a weak D match, TRBD1 (5 bases). This receptor was taken from an adult who was a healthcare worker with PCR-confirmed SARS-CoV-2 infection or an uninfected control (not recorded which). Material: whole blood, obtained at baseline. The CDR3 DNA reads TGTGCCAGCAGCCTTAGGGGACCCGATGGCTACACCTTC. It codes for CASSLRGPDGYTF.